The 10 T cell receptor beta chains below all came from one sample that was sequenced in a study of human T cells and chemical hapten exposure. Specified time point: pre-sensitization, week 0. Treatment given: therapeutic diphenylcyclopropenone sensitization with weekly scalp DPC. TCRdb redid the calling of the RACE reads with MiXCR, one entry per CDR3 protein. The sample gives 100,000 to 150,000 distinct CDR3 sequences, around an eighth of which show up once; around 3% is in the top ten. The sequencing used whole blood, collected in connection with sensitization to the hapten diphenylcyclopropenone (DPC). These receptors were obtained from a woman aged 18-35 years with alopecia areata. Some clones in this sample may be carry-over from other donors' samples.

This clonotype has more than one count but fewer than ten. This chain joins TRBV7-9 and TRBJ2-3; 15 bases line up with TRBD2. The CDR3 extends over 18 amino acids. Germline CDR1 is SEHNR and CDR2 is FQNEAQ (reference sequence). V lost 4 bases and J lost 4; bases outside the gene matches: 9. The CDR3 sequence: CASSSGTSGGTSADTQYF. The CDR3 DNA reads as TGTGCCAGCAGCTCGGGGACTAGCGGGGGGACATCGGCAGATACGCAGTATTTT.

Ten or more counts support this clonotype. The V call is TRBV27, the J call TRBJ2-5; 11 nucleotides line up with TRBD1. Germline V gives CDR1 MNHEY, CDR2 SMNVEV (reference sequence). The trim removed 1 base at V and 3 bases at J, leaving 1 base unmatched. The CDR3 has 15 residues. This chain's CDR3 is CASSLWGQGEETQYF. CDR3 bases: TGTGCCAGCAGTTTATGGGGACAGGGGGAAGAGACCCAGTACTTC.

The chain has TRBV3-1 and TRBJ1-1; a possible D gene is TRBD1 (6 bases). Trimming took 0 bases from V and 11 from J, leaving 19 bases between them. Germline V CDR1 and CDR2: LGHDT, YNNKEL (reference sequence). The CDR3 consists of 15 residues. As DNA, the CDR3 is TGTGCCAGCAGCCAAGATAGGAACAGGGCCGCAAGGGCTTTCTTT. Its translation is CASSQDRNRAARAFF.

The CDR3 is CARSPFWPQHF. The CDR3 bases are TGTGCCAGAAGCCCCTTCTGGCCCCAGCATTTT. The chain is built from TRBV5-3 and TRBJ1-5; no reliable D call. TRBV5-3 is marked as an open reading frame, function uncertain. V gave up 4 bases and J gave up 9 bases, with 8 bases separating them. This CDR3 has 11 residues.

In its sample, this clonotype was seen a few times. The chain employs TRBV5-1 and TRBJ1-1; 9 bases map to TRBD1. Trimming at V came to 1 base and at J to 1 base, leaving 5 bases not matched to a gene. The CDR3 runs to 16 residues. Germline-derived CDR1 and CDR2 are SGHRS and YFSETQ. CDR3 bases: TGCGCCAGCAGCTTGAGGGACAGGGCTGAGAACACTGAAGCTTTCTTT. This encodes CASSLRDRAENTEAFF.

This clonotype was detected only a few times. The V call is TRBV12-3 or TRBV12-4, the J call TRBJ2-7; possibly TRBD1 for D (5 bases). With 6 bases removed from V and 4 bases from J, the gap between germline ends came to 10 bases. The CDR3 spans 12 residues. The CDR3 is CASSMDIYEQYF. The CDR3, as DNA: TGTGCCAGCAGCATGGACATTTACGAGCAGTACTTC.

The table lists this clonotype with a few counts. V is TRBV24-1 and J is TRBJ2-1, with 11 bases fitting TRBD1. The CDR3 loop spans 17 amino acids. Germline values: CDR1 KGHDR, CDR2 SFDVKD. Trimming took 6 bases from V and 5 from J; bases not matched to a gene: 11. The CDR3 here is CATSSGGQGERDNEQFF. The CDR3 nucleotides are TGTGCCACCAGTTCGGGGGGACAGGGGGAGCGGGACAATGAGCAGTTCTTC.

This clonotype has just a few counts. The gene calls are TRBV2 and TRBJ2-7, with D perhaps TRBD1 (6 bases). Germline V CDR1 and CDR2: SNHLY, FYNNEI. This CDR3 region has 13 residues. The V end lost 0 bases, the J end lost 5 bases, and 8 bases lay between the germline ends. The CDR3 region is CASSEAGADEQYF. For the CDR3, the DNA is TGTGCCAGCAGTGAAGCGGGGGCAGACGAGCAGTACTTC.

This clonotype occurred many times. V is TRBV7-2 and J is TRBJ2-1, with a weak D call TRBD2 (9 bases). Trimming pared 5 bases from V and 9 bases from J, leaving 32 bases between. The CDR3 spans 19 residues. Germline CDR1 is SGHTA and CDR2 is FQGNSA. The CDR3 reads CASSPGQGARLSGGVEQFF. CDR3 bases: TGTGCCAGCAGCCCAGGACAGGGAGCCAGGCTTAGCGGGGGTGTTGAGCAGTTCTTC.

The sample holds a few counts of this clonotype. The chain uses TRBV7-8 and TRBJ2-2; D possibly matches TRBD1 or TRBD2 (5 bases each). CDR3 length equals 14 residues. Germline V gene data show CDR1 as SGHVS and CDR2 as FQNEAQ. Trimming cost V 0 bases and J 5 bases, with 7 bases left between them. The CDR3 DNA follows: TGTGCCAGCAGCTTAGCGGGGGTTACCGGGGAGCTGTTTTTT. This codes for CASSLAGVTGELFF.